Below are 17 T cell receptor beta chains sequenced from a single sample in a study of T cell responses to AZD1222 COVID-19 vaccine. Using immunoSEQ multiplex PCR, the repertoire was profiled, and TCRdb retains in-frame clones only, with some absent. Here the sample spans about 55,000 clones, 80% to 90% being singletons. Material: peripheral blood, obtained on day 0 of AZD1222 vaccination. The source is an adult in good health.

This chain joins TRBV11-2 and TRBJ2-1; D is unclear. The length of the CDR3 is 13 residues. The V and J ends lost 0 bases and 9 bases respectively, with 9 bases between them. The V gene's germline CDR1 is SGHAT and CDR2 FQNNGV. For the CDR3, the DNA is TGTGCCAGCAGCTTAGATGACTGGGGTGAGCAGTTCTTC. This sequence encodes CASSLDDWGEQFF.

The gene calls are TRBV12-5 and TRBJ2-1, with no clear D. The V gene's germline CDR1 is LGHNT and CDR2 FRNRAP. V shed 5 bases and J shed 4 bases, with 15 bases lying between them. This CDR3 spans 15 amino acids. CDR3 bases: TGTGCTAGTGGTAGCCGAGGAAATCTTTACAATGAGCAGTTCTTC. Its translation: CASGSRGNLYNEQFF.

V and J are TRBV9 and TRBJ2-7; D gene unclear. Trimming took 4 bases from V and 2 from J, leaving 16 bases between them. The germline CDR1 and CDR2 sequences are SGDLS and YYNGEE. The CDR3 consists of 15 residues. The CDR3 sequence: CASSPSTTLPYEQYF. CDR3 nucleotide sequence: TGTGCCAGCAGCCCCTCCACCACTCTCCCCTACGAGCAGTACTTC.

The chain's CDR3 is CASSLWSGGMGNTIYF. The CDR3 nucleotides read TGTGCCAGCAGCCTCTGGTCAGGGGGAATGGGAAACACCATATATTTT. The V and J genes are TRBV5-8 and TRBJ1-3, with 7 bases that match TRBD1. The CDR3 covers 16 residues. V lost 4 bases, J lost 4 bases, and 11 bases stayed unmatched. Germline CDR1 SGHTS, CDR2 YDEGEE. Supplemented by reference TRBV5-8 and TRBJ1-3, the full variable domain reads EAGVTQSPTHLIKTRGQQATLRCSPISGHTSVYWYQQALGLGLQFLLWYDEGEERNRGNFPPRFSGRQFPNYSSELNVNALELEDSALYLCASSLWSGGMGNTIYFGEGSWLTVV.

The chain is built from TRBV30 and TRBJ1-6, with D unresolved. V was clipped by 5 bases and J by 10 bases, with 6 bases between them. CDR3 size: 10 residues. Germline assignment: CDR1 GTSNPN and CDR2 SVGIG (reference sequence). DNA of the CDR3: TGTGCCTGGGGGCGGTCACCCCTCCACTTT. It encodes CAWGRSPLHF.

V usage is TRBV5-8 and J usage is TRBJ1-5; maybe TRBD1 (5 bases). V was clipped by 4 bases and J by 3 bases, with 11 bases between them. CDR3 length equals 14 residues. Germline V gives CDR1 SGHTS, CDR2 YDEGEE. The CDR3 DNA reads TGTGCCAGCAGCCTGGGGGGTTTCAATCAGCCCCAGCATTTT. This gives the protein CASSLGGFNQPQHF.

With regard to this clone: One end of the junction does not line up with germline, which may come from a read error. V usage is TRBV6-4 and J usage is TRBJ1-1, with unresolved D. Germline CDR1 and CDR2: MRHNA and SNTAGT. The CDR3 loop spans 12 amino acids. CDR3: CASRADDPGPGF. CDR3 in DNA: TGTGCCAGCAGAGCCGATGATCCTGGCCCTGGATTT.

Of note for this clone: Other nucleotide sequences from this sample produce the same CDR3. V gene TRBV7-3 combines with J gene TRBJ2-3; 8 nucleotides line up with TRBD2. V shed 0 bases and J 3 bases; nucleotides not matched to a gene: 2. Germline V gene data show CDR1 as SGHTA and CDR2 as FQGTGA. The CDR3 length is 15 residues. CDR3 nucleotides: TGTGCCAGCAGCTTAACTAGCGGGGAAACAGATACGCAGTATTTT. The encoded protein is CASSLTSGETDTQYF.

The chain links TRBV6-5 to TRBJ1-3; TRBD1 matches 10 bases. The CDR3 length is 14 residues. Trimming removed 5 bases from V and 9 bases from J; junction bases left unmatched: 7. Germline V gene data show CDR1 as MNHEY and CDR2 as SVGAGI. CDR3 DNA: TGTGCCAGCAGTCCCGGGACAGGGGTCCGCACCATATATTTT. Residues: CASSPGTGVRTIYF.

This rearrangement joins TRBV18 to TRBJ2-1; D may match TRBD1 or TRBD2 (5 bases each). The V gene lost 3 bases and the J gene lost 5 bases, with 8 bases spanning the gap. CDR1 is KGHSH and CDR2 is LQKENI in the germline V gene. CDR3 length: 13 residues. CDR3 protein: CASSPGPDNEQFF. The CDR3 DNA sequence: TGTGCCAGCTCACCGGGACCGGACAATGAGCAGTTCTTC.

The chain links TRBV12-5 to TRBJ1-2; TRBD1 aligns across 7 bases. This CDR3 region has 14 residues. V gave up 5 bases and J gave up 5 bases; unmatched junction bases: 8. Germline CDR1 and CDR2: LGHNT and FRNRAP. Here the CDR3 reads CASGTTDREYGYTF. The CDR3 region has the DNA TGTGCTAGTGGTACTACTGACAGGGAATATGGCTACACCTTC.

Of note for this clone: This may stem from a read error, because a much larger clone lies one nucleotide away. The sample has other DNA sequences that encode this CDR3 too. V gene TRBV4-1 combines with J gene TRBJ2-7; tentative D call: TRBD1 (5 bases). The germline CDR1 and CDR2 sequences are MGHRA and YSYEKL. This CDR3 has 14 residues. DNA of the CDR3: TGCGCCAGCAGCCAAGATATCCAGGGCTACGAGCAATACTTC. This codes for CASSQDIQGYEQYF.

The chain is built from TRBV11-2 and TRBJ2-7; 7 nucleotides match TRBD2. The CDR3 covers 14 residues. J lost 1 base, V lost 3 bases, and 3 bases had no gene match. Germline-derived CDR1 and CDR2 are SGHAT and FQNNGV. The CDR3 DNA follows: TGTGCCAGCAGCTTCAGCGGGACTTCCTACGAGCAGTACTTC. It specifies CASSFSGTSYEQYF.

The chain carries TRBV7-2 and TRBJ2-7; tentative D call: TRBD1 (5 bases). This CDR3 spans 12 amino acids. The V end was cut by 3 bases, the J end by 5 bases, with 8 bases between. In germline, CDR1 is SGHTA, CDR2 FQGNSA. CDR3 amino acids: CASSFNRNEQYF. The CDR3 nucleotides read TGTGCCAGCAGCTTTAACAGGAACGAGCAGTACTTC.

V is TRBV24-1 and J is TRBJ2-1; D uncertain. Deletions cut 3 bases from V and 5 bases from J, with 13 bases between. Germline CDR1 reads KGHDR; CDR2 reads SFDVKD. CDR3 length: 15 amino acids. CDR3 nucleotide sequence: TGTGCCACCAGTGATAGGAGACATGTCGACAATGAGCAGTTCTTC. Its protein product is CATSDRRHVDNEQFF.

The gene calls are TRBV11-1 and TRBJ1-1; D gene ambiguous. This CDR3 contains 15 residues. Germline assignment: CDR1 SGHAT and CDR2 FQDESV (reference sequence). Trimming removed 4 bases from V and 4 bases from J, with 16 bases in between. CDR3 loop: CASSSGRGVGTEAFF. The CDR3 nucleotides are TGTGCCAGCAGCTCCGGCCGAGGCGTGGGCACTGAAGCTTTCTTT.

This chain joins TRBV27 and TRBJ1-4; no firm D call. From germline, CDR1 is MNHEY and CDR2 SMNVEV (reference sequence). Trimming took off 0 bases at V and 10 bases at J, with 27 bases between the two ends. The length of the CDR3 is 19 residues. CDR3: CASSLSIGPPTLGGRKLFF. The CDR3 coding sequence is TGTGCCAGCAGTTTATCCATTGGCCCCCCTACCTTGGGAGGAAGAAAACTGTTTTTT. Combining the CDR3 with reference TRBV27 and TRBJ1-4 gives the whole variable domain EAQVTQNPRYLITVTGKKLTVTCSQNMNHEYMSWYRQDPGLGLRQIYYSMNVEVTDKGDVPEGYKVSRKEKRNFPLILESPSPNQTSLYFCASSLSIGPPTLGGRKLFFGSGTQLSVL.